This is a list of T cell receptor beta chains from one sample in a study of radiation and T cells in renal cell carcinoma. Produced via immunoSEQ multiplex PCR; TCRdb's table is partial and in-frame only. This sample has around 130,000 clones, with approximately 78% found just once. The specimen was blood, collected from a patient whose treatment included radiotherapy and nephrectomy. These receptors came from a woman in her sixties with renal cell carcinoma. CDR3s include the opening cysteine and the closing phenylalanine or tryptophan. The D gene is left open where the match is weak. A clone size is listed for some rows: how often the clone was seen (once, few, many), or a class if it is expanded.

J gene	clone size	D gene	V gene	CDR3 DNA	CDR3 protein
TRBJ1-1	.	.	TRBV11-2	TGTGCCAGCAGCTTACGGGCTGAAGCTTTCTTT	CASSLRAEAFF
TRBJ1-4	.	.	TRBV9	TGTGCCAGCAGCGTGGCCGGGGGAGAAGGGGAAAAACTGTTTTTT	CASSVAGGEGEKLFF
TRBJ2-5	few	TRBD2	TRBV19	TGTGCCAGTAGTCTCCGACTAGCGGGGAGGCAAGAGACCCAGTACTTC	CASSLRLAGRQETQYF
TRBJ2-3	.	.	TRBV21-1	TGTGCCAGCAGCAAAGTATCGGGCACAGATACGCAGTATTTT	CASSKVSGTDTQYF
TRBJ1-3	.	.	TRBV14	TGTGCCAGCAGCCTTGGCTTCGGGGGAAACACCATATATTTT	CASSLGFGGNTIYF
TRBJ2-1	.	.	TRBV14	TGTGCCAGCAGCCAAGAGGACAGTTTCGATGAGCAGTTCTTC	CASSQEDSFDEQFF
TRBJ2-1	.	TRBD1	TRBV23-1	TGCGCCAGCAGTCAATCCTGGACAGGGGAACCCTTAACTAGGGAGCAGTTCTTC	CASSQSWTGEPLTREQFF
TRBJ2-7	once	TRBD2	TRBV6-1	TGTGCCAGCAGAGGACTAGCGGGGACTTACGAGCAGTACTTC	CASRGLAGTYEQYF
TRBJ1-2	.	.	TRBV5-8	TGTGCCAGCAGCTTGACAGGGTATGGCTACACCTTC	CASSLTGYGYTF
TRBJ1-2	.	TRBD1	TRBV28	TGTGCCAGCACCGTCCGGACAGGGGCTTCCTATGGCTACACCTTC	CASTVRTGASYGYTF
TRBJ1-1	.	.	TRBV2	TGTGCCAGCAGTGAAACAGGGAGGGAGGAGACTGAAGCTTTCTTT	CASSETGREETEAFF
TRBJ1-1	.	.	TRBV6-5	TGTGCCAGCAGTTATCCGGAGGGAACGACTGAAGCTTTCTTT	CASSYPEGTTEAFF
TRBJ1-2	.	TRBD1	TRBV19	TGTGCCAGTAGTATCTCGGGACAGAACTTCTATGGCTACACCTTC	CASSISGQNFYGYTF
TRBJ2-5	.	.	TRBV28	TGTGCCACCGAGGCAGTCCTGGGGGAGACCCAGTACTTC	CATEAVLGETQYF
TRBJ1-1	once	TRBD1	TRBV7-6	TGTGCCAGCAGTCTTCCGACAGGGGAAGTCACTGAAGCTTTCTTT	CASSLPTGEVTEAFF
TRBJ2-5	.	.	TRBV6-5	TGTGCCAGCAGTTACTACACGGACAGAGATGAGACCCAGTACTTC	CASSYYTDRDETQYF
TRBJ1-1	.	.	TRBV5-6	TGTGCCAGCAGCTTGGTGGTAGAGGGGAACACTGAAGCTTTCTTT	CASSLVVEGNTEAFF
TRBJ2-7	once	TRBD2	TRBV23-1	TGCGCCCCCGGTTGGGGGACAAACCCACACGGAAATAGCGGGAGGGCCTCTTACGAGCAGTACTTC	CAPGWGTNPHGNSGRASYEQYF
TRBJ2-7	few	.	TRBV6-1	TGTGCCAGCAGCCCACAGGGTCAAATTCACTACGAGCAGTACTTC	CASSPQGQIHYEQYF
TRBJ2-4	.	TRBD1	TRBV9	TGTGCCAGCAGCCCACGGACAGGGGGCTACCAGAACATTCAGTACTTC	CASSPRTGGYQNIQYF
TRBJ1-2	few	.	TRBV4-1	TGCGCCAGCAGCCAAGAGGATCAGGGTGGCTACACCTTC	CASSQEDQGGYTF
TRBJ2-3	once	.	TRBV5-1	TGCGCCAGCAGCCTACTGAGAAGCACAGATACGCAGTATTTT	CASSLLRSTDTQYF
TRBJ1-5	.	.	TRBV28	TGTGCCAGCGAATCGGTTACGCCCCCCGAGCCCCAGCATTTT	CASESVTPPEPQHF
TRBJ2-5	.	TRBD2	TRBV5-6	TGTGCCAGCAGCTTGGATAGGGGACTAGCTGGTGAGACCCAGTACTTC	CASSLDRGLAGETQYF
TRBJ2-3	.	TRBD2	TRBV7-3	TGTGCCAGCAGACGCGGGGGGCACACAGATACGCAGTATTTT	CASRRGGHTDTQYF
TRBJ1-5	once	.	TRBV6-1	TGTGCCAGCGTTTGGGACGGCCAGAATCAGCCCCAGCATTTT	CASVWDGQNQPQHF
TRBJ1-2	once	.	TRBV7-9	TGTGCCAGCAGCTTAGCCGGGACTTACTATGGCTACACCTTC	CASSLAGTYYGYTF
TRBJ1-2	.	TRBD1	TRBV7-9	TGTGCCAGCAGAGGCGGGACAGCCGTAGGCTATGGCTACACCTTC	CASRGGTAVGYGYTF
TRBJ1-5	.	.	TRBV2	TGTGCCAGCAGTGAAGGGCTGTATAGCAATCAGCCCCAGCATTTT	CASSEGLYSNQPQHF
TRBJ1-1	.	TRBD1	TRBV6-5	TGTGCCAGCAGACCCGGGACAGGGGAAGCTTTCTTT	CASRPGTGEAFF
TRBJ2-1	.	.	TRBV7-9	TGTGCCAGCAGCGTCGCAGCGGGTCATGAGCAGTTCTTC	CASSVAAGHEQFF
TRBJ2-3	.	.	TRBV9	TGTGCCAGCAGCGGGACAGAGAGCACAGATACGCAGTATTTT	CASSGTESTDTQYF
TRBJ2-7	.	.	TRBV18	TGTGCCAGCTCACCTGGCGGCAGCTCCTACGAGCAGTACTTC	CASSPGGSSYEQYF
TRBJ2-3	.	.	TRBV6-1	TGTGCCATCGCAGGGGCAAGCACAGATACGCAGTATTTT	CAIAGASTDTQYF
TRBJ2-7	.	TRBD2	TRBV19	TGTGCCAGTAGTGCCGGGACTAGCGGAAAGTACGAGCAGTACTTC	CASSAGTSGKYEQYF
TRBJ2-7	.	.	TRBV19	TGTGCCAGTATGGGTCCCGGGACAAAGGTCCTGGAGCAGTACTTC	CASMGPGTKVLEQYF
TRBJ1-2	.	.	TRBV6-6	TGTGCCAGCAGAACGATTCGGGGGTATGGCTACACCTTC	CASRTIRGYGYTF
TRBJ1-5	once	.	TRBV19	TGTGCCAGTAGTATAGGGGGTTGGGATCAGCCCCAGCATTTT	CASSIGGWDQPQHF
TRBJ2-7	.	.	TRBV7-2	TGTGCCAGCAGCTTAGCATCGGGCGGGCCCACCTACGAGCAGTACTTC	CASSLASGGPTYEQYF
TRBJ2-7	.	.	TRBV9	TGTGCCAGCAGCGAACACAGGGAGGATGGGTACGAGCAGTACTTC	CASSEHREDGYEQYF
TRBJ1-2	.	TRBD1	TRBV7-2	TGTGCCAGCAGCTTGTTTCCTCCGGGACAGCAAACTAACTATGGCTACACCTTC	CASSLFPPGQQTNYGYTF
TRBJ1-6	.	.	TRBV11-3	TGTGCCAGCAGACTTGACTCTAGTTCACCCCTCCACTTT	CASRLDSSSPLHF
TRBJ1-6	.	.	TRBV6-5	TGTGCCAGCAGTTACGAGGGGAAGCGTGACTCACCCCTCCACTTT	CASSYEGKRDSPLHF
TRBJ2-5	.	.	TRBV5-1	TGCGCCAGCAGCTTGTTTAGGGCGGACCAAGAGACCCAGTACTTC	CASSLFRADQETQYF
TRBJ1-5	.	.	TRBV5-5	TGTGCCAGCAGCTTTACAAGAAGCAATCAGCCCCAGCATTTT	CASSFTRSNQPQHF